Shown below are 8 T cell receptor beta chains from a single sample sequenced in a study of post-analysis software for immune sequencing data. Findings and limits, study-wide: Roughly five TRBV segments were significantly more frequent in patients than in controls. TRBV5-6, TRBV5-1 and TRBV20-1 were among these segments.

Their antigens are not known. Unique molecular identifiers were present in the TCR beta cDNA libraries. TCRdb re-called the PCR reads through MiXCR, storing one row per CDR3 protein. The table records 650,000 to 850,000 distinct CDR3 sequences, 46% of them present only once. The sample was blood. The receptor source for this set is a girl between 5 and 17 years old with multiple sclerosis.

The chain links TRBV6-5 to TRBJ2-7, with D perhaps matching TRBD2 (5 bases). Germline CDR1 reads MNHEY; CDR2 reads SVGAGI. The length of the CDR3 is 17 residues. Trimming stripped 2 bases from V and 1 base from J, with 18 bases between. CDR3 residues: CASSYQIPYGNSYEQYF. CDR3 sequence (DNA): TGTGCCAGCAGTTACCAGATCCCCTACGGGAATTCCTACGAGCAGTACTTC.

This clonotype appeared a few times. The rearrangement joins TRBV20-1 to TRBJ2-1, with TRBD2 matching over 7 bases. V was clipped by 4 bases and J by 0 bases; unmatched bases: 9. From germline, CDR1 is DFQATT and CDR2 SNEGSKA (reference sequence). The CDR3 is 16 amino acids. The CDR3 bases are TGCAGTGCTACAAGAGCCCGGACTAGCTCCTACAATGAGCAGTTCTTC. Its protein product is CSATRARTSSYNEQFF.

This clonotype was detected a few times. The chain combines TRBV9 with TRBJ1-2; 7 positions agree with TRBD1. Germline V gene sequence: CDR1 SGDLS, CDR2 YYNGEE. Unmatched junction bases numbered 10, after V lost 3 bases and J lost 8 bases. CDR3 length: 14 amino acids. The CDR3 coding sequence is TGTGCCAGCAGCGCCAGAACAGGGGAGGGCGGCTACACCTTC. It translates to CASSARTGEGGYTF.

The rearrangement joins TRBV6-6 to TRBJ2-7, with a weak D call TRBD2 (6 bases). The CDR3 has 15 residues. The germline V and J ends were trimmed by 0 bases and 3 bases, with 12 bases remaining between them. The germline CDR1 and CDR2 sequences are MNHNY and SVGAGI (reference sequence). The CDR3, as DNA: TGTGCCAGCAGTTACTCGCAGCGGGCCGACTACGAGCAGTACTTC. This gives the protein CASSYSQRADYEQYF.

On this clonotype: This may be a read error: a much more frequent sequence differs by one nucleotide. The CDR3 bases are TGTGCCAGCAGCTTGACAGGACAACAAGAGACCCAGTTCTTC. Its translation is CASSLTGQQETQFF. This sequence joins TRBV5-5 and TRBJ2-1; TRBD1 might be the D (5 bases). The CDR3 is 14 residues long. The germline V gene encodes CDR1 SGHKS and CDR2 YYEKEE (reference sequence). Trimming took 1 base from V and 13 from J, leaving 18 bases between them.

The V call is TRBV7-2, the J call TRBJ2-3; 7 bases match TRBD1. V trimming: 1 base; J trimming: 2 bases; junction bases outside the gene matches: 3. The CDR3 is 15 residues long. The V gene's germline CDR1 is SGHTA and CDR2 FQGNSA. The CDR3 loop reads CASSLVGTATDTQYF. As DNA, the CDR3 is TGTGCCAGCAGCTTAGTGGGGACAGCCACAGATACGCAGTATTTT.

This chain links TRBV28 with TRBJ2-5, with TRBD2 matching over 10 bases. With V trimmed by 7 bases and J by 5 bases, 7 bases remained unmatched. The CDR3 runs to 14 residues. Germline V gives CDR1 MDHEN, CDR2 SYDVKM. The CDR3 coding sequence is TGTGCCAGCAACAAGCGGGAGGGCCGCGAGACCCAGTACTTC. It yields the protein CASNKREGRETQYF.

The chain recombines TRBV24-1 with TRBJ2-7; TRBD1 aligns across 7 bases. CDR1 KGHDR and CDR2 SFDVKD come from the germline V gene. This CDR3 contains 16 residues. Losses at the gene ends were 3 bases for V and 2 bases for J; bases not matched to a gene: 9. In DNA form, the CDR3 reads TGTGCCACCAGTGATGGGGACAGTCCAAGACCCTACGAGCAGTACTTC. Residues: CATSDGDSPRPYEQYF.